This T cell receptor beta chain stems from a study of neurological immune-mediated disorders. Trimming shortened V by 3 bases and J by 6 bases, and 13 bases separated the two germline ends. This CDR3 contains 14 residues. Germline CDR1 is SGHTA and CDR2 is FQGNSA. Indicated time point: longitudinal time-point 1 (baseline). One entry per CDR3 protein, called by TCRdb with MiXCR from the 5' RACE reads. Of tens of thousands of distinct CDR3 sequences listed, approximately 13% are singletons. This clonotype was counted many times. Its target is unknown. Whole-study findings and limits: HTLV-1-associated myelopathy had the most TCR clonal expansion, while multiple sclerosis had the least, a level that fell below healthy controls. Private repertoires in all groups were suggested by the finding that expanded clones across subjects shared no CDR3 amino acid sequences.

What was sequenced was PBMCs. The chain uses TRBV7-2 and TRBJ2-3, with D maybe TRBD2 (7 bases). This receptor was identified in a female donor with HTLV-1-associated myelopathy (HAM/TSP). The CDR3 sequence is CASSLGGAADTQYF. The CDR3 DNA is TGTGCCAGCAGCTTGGGGGGGGCAGCGGATACGCAGTATTTT.